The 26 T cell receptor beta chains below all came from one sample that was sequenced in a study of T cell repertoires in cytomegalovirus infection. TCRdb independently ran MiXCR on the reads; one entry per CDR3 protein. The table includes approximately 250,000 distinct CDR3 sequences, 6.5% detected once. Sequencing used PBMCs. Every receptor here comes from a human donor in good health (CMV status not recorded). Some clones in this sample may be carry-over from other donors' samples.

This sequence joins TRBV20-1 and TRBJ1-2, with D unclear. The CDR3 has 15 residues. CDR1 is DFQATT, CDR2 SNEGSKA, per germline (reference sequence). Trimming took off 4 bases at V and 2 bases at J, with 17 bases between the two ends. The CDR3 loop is CSAIPLVAENYGYTF. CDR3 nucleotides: TGCAGTGCTATTCCTCTAGTGGCAGAGAACTATGGCTACACCTTC.

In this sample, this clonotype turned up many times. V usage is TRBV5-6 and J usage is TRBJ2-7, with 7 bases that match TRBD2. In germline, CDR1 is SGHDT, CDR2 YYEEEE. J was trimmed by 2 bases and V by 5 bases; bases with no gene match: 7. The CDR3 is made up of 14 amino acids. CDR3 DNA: TGTGCCAGCAGTGAAGCGGGGCGTACCTACGAGCAGTACTTC. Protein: CASSEAGRTYEQYF.

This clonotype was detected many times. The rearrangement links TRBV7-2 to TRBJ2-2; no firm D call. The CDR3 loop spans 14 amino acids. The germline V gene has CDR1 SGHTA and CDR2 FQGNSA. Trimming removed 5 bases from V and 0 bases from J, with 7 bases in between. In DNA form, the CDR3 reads TGTGCCAGCAGCCGCCCGACGAACACCGGGGAGCTGTTTTTT. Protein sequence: CASSRPTNTGELFF.

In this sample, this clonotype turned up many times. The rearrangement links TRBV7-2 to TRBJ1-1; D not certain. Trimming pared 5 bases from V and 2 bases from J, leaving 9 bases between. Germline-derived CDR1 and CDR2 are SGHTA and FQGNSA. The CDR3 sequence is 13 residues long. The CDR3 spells CASSPSINTEAFF. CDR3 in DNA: TGTGCCAGCAGCCCCTCCATCAACACTGAAGCTTTCTTT.

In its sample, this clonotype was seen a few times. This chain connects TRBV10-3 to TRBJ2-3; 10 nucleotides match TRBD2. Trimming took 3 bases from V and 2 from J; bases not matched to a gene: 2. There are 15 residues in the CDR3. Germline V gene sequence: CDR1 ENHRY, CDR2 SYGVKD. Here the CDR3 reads CAISDSGGPTDTQYF. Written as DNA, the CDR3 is TGTGCCATCAGTGATAGCGGGGGGCCCACAGATACGCAGTATTTT.

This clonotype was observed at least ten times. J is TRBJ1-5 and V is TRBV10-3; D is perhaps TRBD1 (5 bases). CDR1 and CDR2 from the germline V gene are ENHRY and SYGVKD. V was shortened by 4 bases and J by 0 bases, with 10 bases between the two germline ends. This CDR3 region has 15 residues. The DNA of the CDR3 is TGTGCCATCAGTGGGGGACTTCATAGCAATCAGCCCCAGCATTTT. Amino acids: CAISGGLHSNQPQHF.

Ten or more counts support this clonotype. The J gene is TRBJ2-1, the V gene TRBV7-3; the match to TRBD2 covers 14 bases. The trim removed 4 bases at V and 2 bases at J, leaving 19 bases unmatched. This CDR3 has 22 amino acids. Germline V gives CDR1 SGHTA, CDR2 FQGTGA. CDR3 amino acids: CASSSPFSGTSGGRSTYNEQFF. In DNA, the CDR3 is TGTGCCAGCAGCTCCCCCTTCTCCGGGACTAGCGGGGGTCGGTCGACCTACAATGAGCAGTTCTTC.

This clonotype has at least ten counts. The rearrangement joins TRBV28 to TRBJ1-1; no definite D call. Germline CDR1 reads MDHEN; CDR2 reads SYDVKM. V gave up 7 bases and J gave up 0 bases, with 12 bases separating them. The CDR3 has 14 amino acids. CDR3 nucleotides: TGTGCCAGCACCCTCGCTCTGATGAACACTGAAGCTTTCTTT. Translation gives CASTLALMNTEAFF.

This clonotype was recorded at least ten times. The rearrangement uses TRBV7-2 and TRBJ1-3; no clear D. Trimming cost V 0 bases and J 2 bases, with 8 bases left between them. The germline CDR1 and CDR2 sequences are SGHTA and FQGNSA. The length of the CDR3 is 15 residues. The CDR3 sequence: CASSLAAVAGNTIYF. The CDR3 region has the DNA TGTGCCAGCAGCTTAGCGGCCGTAGCTGGAAACACCATATATTTT.

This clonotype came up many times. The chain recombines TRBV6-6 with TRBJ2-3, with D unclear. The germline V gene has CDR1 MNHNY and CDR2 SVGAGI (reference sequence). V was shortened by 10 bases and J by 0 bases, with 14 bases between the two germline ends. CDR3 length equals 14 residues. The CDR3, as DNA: TGTGCCACCAACGGGCCTTCTAGCACAGATACGCAGTATTTT. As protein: CATNGPSSTDTQYF.

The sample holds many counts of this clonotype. The CDR3 reads CASSPPVEDYNEQFF. Here the CDR3 DNA reads TGTGCCAGCTCACCCCCGGTGGAAGATTACAATGAGCAGTTCTTC. The rearrangement joins TRBV18 to TRBJ2-1, with D hard to call. The CDR3 is 15 amino acids. Germline V gives CDR1 KGHSH, CDR2 LQKENI. The V end was cut by 3 bases, the J end by 4 bases, with 13 bases between.

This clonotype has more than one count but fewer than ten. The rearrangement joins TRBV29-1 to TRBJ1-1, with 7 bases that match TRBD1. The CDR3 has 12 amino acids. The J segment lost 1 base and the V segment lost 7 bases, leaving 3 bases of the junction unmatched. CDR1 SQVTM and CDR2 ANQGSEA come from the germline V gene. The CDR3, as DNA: TGCAGCGCCGGGACAGCGAACACTGAAGCTTTCTTT. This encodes CSAGTANTEAFF.

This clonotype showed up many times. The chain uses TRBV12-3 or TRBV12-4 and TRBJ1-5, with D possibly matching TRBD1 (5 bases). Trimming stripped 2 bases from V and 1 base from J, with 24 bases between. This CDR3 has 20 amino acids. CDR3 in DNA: TGTGCCAGCAGTTTAATTCAGCTGCCAGGTTGGGGCCTAAGCAATCAGCCCCAGCATTTT. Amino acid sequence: CASSLIQLPGWGLSNQPQHF.

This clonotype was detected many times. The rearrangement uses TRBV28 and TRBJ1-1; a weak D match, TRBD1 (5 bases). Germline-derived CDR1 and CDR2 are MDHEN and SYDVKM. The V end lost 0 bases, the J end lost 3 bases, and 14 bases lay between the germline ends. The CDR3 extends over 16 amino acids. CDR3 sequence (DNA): TGTGCCAGCAGTTTATGGGAATTAGGGGAGGACACTGAAGCTTTCTTT. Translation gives CASSLWELGEDTEAFF.

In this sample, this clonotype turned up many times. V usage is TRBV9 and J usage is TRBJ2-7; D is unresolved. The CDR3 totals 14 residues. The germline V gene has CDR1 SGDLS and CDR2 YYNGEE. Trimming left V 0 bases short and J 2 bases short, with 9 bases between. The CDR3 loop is CASSVVSTTYEQYF. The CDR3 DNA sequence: TGTGCCAGCAGCGTAGTTTCTACTACCTACGAGCAGTACTTC.

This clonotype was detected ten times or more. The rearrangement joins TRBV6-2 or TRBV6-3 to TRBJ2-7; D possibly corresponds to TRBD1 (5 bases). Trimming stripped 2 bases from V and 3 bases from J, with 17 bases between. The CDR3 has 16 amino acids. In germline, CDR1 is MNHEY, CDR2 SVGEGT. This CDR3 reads CASSYSPDKPIYEQYF. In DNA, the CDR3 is TGTGCCAGCAGTTACAGCCCGGACAAACCCATCTACGAGCAGTACTTC.

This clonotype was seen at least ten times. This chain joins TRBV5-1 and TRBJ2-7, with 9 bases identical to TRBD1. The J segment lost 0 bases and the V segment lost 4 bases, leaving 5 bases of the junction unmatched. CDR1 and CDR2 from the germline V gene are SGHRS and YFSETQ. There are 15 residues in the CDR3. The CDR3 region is CASSHDRGDSYEQYF. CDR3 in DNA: TGCGCCAGCAGCCATGACAGGGGGGACTCCTACGAGCAGTACTTC.

This CDR3 is CSVGGRDGYTF. The DNA of the CDR3 is TGCAGCGTTGGGGGACGGGATGGCTACACCTTC. The V gene is TRBV29-1, the J gene TRBJ1-2, with a weak D call TRBD1 (5 bases). The CDR3 is 11 amino acids. CDR1 is SQVTM, CDR2 ANQGSEA, per germline. V dropped 4 bases and J dropped 6 bases, with 9 bases sitting between them.

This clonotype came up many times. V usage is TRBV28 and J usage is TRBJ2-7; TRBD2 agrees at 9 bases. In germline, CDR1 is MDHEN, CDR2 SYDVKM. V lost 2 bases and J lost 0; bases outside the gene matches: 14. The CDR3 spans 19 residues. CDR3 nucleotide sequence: TGTGCCAGCAGTTTAGGGCTAGCGGGGAGCCCCCTAAGCTCCTACGAGCAGTACTTC. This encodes CASSLGLAGSPLSSYEQYF.

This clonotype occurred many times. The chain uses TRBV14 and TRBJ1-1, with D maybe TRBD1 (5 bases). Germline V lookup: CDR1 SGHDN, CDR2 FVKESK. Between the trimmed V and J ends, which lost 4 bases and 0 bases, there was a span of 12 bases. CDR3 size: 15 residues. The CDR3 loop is CASSPTVGMNTEAFF. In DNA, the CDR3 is TGTGCCAGCAGCCCGACAGTAGGGATGAACACTGAAGCTTTCTTT.

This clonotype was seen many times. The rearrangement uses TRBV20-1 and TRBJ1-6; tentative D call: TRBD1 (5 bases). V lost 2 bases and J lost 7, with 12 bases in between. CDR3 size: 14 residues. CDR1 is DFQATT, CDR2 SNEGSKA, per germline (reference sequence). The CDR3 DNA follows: TGCAGTGCTAGAAGAGGGGCTAACAATTCACCCCTCCACTTT. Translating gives CSARRGANNSPLHF.

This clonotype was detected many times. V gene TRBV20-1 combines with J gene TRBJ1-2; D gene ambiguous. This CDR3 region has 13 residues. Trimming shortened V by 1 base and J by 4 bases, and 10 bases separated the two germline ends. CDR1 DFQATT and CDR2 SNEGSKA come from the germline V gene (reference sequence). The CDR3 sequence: CSARGGVGYGYTF. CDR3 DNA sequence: TGCAGTGCTAGAGGAGGAGTGGGCTATGGCTACACCTTC.

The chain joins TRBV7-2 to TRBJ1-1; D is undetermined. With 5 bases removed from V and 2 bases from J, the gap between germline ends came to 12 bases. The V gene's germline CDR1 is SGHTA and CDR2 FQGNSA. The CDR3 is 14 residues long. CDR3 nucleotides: TGTGCCAGCAGCCTGGTGACCTCTAACACTGAAGCTTTCTTT. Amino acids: CASSLVTSNTEAFF.

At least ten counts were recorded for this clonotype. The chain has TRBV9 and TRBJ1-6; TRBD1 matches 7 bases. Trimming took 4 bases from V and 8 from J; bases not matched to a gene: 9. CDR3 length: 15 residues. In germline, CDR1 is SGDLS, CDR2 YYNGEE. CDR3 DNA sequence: TGTGCCAGCAGCTACCGGGGAGGGGGCGATTCACCCCTCCACTTT. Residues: CASSYRGGGDSPLHF.

CDR3 coding DNA: TGTGCCAGCAGACCCGACAGCCATAATGAAAAACTGTTTTTT. Its translation is CASRPDSHNEKLFF. V is TRBV4-2 and J is TRBJ1-4; D is possibly TRBD1 (5 bases). Germline V gene lookup returns CDR1 LGHNA and CDR2 YNFKEQ. The V end was cut by 6 bases, the J end by 4 bases, with 12 bases between. The CDR3 totals 14 residues.

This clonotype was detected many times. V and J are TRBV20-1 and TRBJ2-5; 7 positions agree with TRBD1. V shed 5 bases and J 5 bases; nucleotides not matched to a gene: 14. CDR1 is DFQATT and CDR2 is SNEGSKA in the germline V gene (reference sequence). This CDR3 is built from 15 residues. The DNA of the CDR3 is TGCAGTGCTCCCCCATTGAGGGGGCACGACGAGACCCAGTACTTC. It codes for CSAPPLRGHDETQYF.